The entry that follows covers one T cell receptor beta chain sequence. The antigen remains undetermined. Clones were read by immunoSEQ multiplex PCR, and TCRdb kept only the in-frame ones, dropping some. The sample lists around 870 clones; around 80% were seen once. This record comes from a study of high-grade serous ovarian cancer treatment subgroups. Findings and limits, study-wide: Only CDR3 was analyzed; CDR1 and CDR2 were not.

The tumor samples were collected prior to definitive surgery or chemotherapy. This CDR3 has 15 amino acids. Trimming removed 2 bases at V and 2 bases at J, with 13 bases between. CDR1 and CDR2 (germline): LNHDA, SQIVND (reference sequence). V is TRBV19 and J is TRBJ2-7, with D possibly matching TRBD2 (7 bases). The source material was tumor tissue. The TCR originated in a human donor with high-grade serous ovarian cancer. CDR3 bases: TGTGCCAGTAGTATAACGGGGGGCGCGACCTACGAGCAGTACTTC. This encodes CASSITGGATYEQYF.